Below, 4 T cell receptor beta chains from the same sample are listed, as sequenced in a study of cytomegalovirus exposure and HLA in healthy donors. The assay was immunoSEQ multiplex PCR, and TCRdb's table has in-frame clones only and misses some. The profile shows about 74,000 clones, around 94% of them singletons. Sequencing input: PBMCs. These receptors all stem from a woman aged 18-29 years in good health and CMV-seropositive.

V is TRBV6-5 and J is TRBJ1-2; D is ambiguous. Between the trimmed V and J ends, which lost 0 bases and 8 bases, there was a span of 7 bases. CDR1 is MNHEY, CDR2 SVGAGI, per germline. The CDR3 sequence is 12 residues long. Here the CDR3 reads CASSYSGGGYTF. The CDR3 DNA is TGTGCCAGCAGTTACTCTGGCGGAGGCTACACCTTC.

V is TRBV11-2 and J is TRBJ2-1; 7 bases align to TRBD2. The V segment lost 6 bases and the J segment 4 bases; nucleotides outside the gene matches: 9. Germline assignment: CDR1 SGHAT and CDR2 FQNNGV. The CDR3 sequence is 15 residues long. The CDR3 coding sequence is TGTGCCAGCAGTCCCCGGGACTATAAATACAATGAGCAGTTCTTC. This sequence encodes CASSPRDYKYNEQFF. Drawing the rest from reference TRBV11-2 and TRBJ2-1, the complete variable domain is EAGVAQSPRYKIIEKRQSVAFWCNPISGHATLYWYQQILGQGPKLLIQFQNNGVVDDSQLPKDRFSAERLKGVDSTLKIQPAKLEDSAVYLCASSPRDYKYNEQFFGPGTRLTVL.

This clone was observed once. The rearrangement joins TRBV5-1 to TRBJ2-3; maybe TRBD2 (6 bases). From germline, CDR1 is SGHRS and CDR2 YFSETQ. Trimming removed 1 base from V and 6 bases from J, with 21 bases in between. The CDR3 is made up of 17 amino acids. CDR3 nucleotides: TGCGCCAGCAGCTTGTTAGGAGGGTCGGGAGCTGCTGATACGCAGTATTTT. Translation: CASSLLGGSGAADTQYF.

This chain connects TRBV5-1 to TRBJ1-1; 10 nucleotides agree with TRBD1. J was trimmed by 4 bases and V by 0 bases; bases with no gene match: 3. CDR1 is SGHRS, CDR2 YFSETQ, per germline. This CDR3 contains 15 residues. Here the CDR3 DNA reads TGCGCCAGCAGCTTGGGACAGGGGGCCTTCACTGAAGCTTTCTTT. It yields the protein CASSLGQGAFTEAFF.